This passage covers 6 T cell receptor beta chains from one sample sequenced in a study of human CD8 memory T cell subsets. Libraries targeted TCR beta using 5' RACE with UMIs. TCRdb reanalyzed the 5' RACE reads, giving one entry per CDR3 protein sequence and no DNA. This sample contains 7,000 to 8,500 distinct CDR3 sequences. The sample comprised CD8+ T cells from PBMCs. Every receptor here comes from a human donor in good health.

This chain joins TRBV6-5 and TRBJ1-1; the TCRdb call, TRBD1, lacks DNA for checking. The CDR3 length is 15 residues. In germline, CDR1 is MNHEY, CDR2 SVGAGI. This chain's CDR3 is CASSYGEKGVTEAFF.

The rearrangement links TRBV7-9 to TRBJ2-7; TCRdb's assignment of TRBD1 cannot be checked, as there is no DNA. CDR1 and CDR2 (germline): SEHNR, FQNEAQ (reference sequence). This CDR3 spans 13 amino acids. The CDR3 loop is CASRPNNRGEQYF. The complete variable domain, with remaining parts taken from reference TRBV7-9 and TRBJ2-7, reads DTGVSQNPRHKITKRGQNVTFRCDPISEHNRLYWYRQTLGQGPEFLTYFQNEAQLEKSRLLSDRFSAERPKGSFSTLEIQRTEQGDSAMYLCASRPNNRGEQYFGPGTRLTVT.

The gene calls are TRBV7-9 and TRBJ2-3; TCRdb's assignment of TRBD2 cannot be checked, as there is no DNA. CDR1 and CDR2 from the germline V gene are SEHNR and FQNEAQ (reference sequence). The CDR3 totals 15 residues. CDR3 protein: CASRRRREGGDTQYF.

The CDR3 region is CASSMAGGYNEQFF. This chain links TRBV19 with TRBJ2-1; the D call of TRBD2 rests on TCRdb alone, since no DNA is present to check it. This CDR3 has 14 residues. Germline loops: CDR1 LNHDA, CDR2 SQIVND (reference sequence).

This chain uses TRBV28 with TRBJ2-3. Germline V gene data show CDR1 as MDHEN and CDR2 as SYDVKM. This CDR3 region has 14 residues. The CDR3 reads CASSELSSTDTQYF.

The CDR3: CASSLVPSRGNTEAFF. The chain uses TRBV5-1 and TRBJ1-1. The CDR3 loop spans 16 amino acids. Per the germline V gene, CDR1 is SGHRS and CDR2 is YFSETQ.